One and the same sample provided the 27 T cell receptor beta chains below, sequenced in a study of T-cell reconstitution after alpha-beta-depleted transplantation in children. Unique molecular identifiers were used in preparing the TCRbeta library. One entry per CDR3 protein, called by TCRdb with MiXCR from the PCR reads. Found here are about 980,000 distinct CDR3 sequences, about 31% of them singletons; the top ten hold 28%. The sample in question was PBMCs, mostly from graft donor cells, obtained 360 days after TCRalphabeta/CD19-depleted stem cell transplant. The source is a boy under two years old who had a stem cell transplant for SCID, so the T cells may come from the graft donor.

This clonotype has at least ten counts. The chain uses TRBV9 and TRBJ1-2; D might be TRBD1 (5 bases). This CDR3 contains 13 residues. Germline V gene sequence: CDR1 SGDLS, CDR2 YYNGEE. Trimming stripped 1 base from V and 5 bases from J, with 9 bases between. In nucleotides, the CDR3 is TGTGCCAGCAGCGTACTCGGGGGTTATGGCTACACCTTC. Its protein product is CASSVLGGYGYTF.

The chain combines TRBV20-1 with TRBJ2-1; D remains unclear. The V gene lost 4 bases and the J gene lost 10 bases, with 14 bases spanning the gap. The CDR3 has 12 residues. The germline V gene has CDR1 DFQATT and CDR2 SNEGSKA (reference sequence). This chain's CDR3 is CSATSVALEQFF. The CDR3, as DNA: TGCAGTGCTACCTCCGTGGCCCTCGAGCAGTTCTTC.

CDR3 protein: CASSFLYRSGTEAFF. The CDR3 bases are TGTGCCAGCAGCTTTCTATACAGGAGTGGAACTGAAGCTTTCTTT. The chain joins TRBV5-5 to TRBJ1-1, with D perhaps matching TRBD1 (5 bases). Trimming shortened V by 2 bases and J by 5 bases, and 16 bases separated the two germline ends. The CDR3 is made up of 15 amino acids. The germline gives CDR1 SGHKS, CDR2 YYEKEE (reference sequence).

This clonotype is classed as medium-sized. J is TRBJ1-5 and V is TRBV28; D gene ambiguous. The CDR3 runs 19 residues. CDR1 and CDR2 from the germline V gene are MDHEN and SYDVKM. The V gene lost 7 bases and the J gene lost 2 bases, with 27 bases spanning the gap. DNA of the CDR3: TGTGCCAGCAACTCCGAATTAGTGGACGGAATTCCACGCAATCAGCCCCAGCATTTT. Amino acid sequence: CASNSELVDGIPRNQPQHF.

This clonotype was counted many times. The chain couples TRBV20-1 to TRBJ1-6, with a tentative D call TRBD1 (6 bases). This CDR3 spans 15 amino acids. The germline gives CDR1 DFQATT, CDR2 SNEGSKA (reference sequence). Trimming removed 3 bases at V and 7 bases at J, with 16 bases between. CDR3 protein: CSARRVQGNNSPLHF. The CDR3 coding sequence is TGCAGTGCTAGGAGGGTACAGGGAAACAATTCACCCCTCCACTTT.

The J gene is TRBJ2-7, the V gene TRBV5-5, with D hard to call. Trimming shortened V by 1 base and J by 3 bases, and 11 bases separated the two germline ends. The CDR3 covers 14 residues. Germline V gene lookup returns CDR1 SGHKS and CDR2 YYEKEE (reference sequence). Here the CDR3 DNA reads TGTGCCAGCAGCTTGACGGCCCTTTTCTACGAGCAGTACTTC. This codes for CASSLTALFYEQYF.

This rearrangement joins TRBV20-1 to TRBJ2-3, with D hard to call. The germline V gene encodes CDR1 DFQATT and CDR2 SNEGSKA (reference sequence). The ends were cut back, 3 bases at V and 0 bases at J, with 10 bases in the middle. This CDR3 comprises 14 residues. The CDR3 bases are TGCAGTGCTAGGCTAGGGCGGAGCACAGATACGCAGTATTTT. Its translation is CSARLGRSTDTQYF.

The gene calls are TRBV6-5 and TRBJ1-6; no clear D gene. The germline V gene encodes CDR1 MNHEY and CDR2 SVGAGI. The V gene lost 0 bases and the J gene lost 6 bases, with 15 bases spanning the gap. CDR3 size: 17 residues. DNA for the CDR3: TGTGCCAGCAGTTACTCGACCCAGAGCTTACTTAATTCACCCCTCCACTTT. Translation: CASSYSTQSLLNSPLHF.

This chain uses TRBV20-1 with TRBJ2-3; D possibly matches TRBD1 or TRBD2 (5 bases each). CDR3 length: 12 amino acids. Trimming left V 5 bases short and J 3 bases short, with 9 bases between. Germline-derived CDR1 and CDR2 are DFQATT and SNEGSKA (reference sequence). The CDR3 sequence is CSAEGPTDTQYF. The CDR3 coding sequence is TGCAGTGCTGAGGGACCGACAGATACGCAGTATTTT.

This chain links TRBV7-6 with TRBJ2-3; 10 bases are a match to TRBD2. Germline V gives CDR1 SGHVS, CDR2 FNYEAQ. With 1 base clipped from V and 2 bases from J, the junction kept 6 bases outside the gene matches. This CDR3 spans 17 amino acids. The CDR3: CASSLEPLAGVTDTQYF. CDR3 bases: TGTGCCAGCAGCTTAGAACCCCTAGCGGGGGTCACAGATACGCAGTATTTT.

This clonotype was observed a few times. CDR3 residues: CSAPLGGNAGNTIYF. Here the CDR3 DNA reads TGCAGTGCGCCACTAGGGGGTAACGCTGGAAACACCATATATTTT. The chain has TRBV20-1 and TRBJ1-3; D perhaps matches TRBD1 (6 bases). Trimming left V 6 bases short and J 2 bases short, with 17 bases between. The CDR3 runs to 15 residues. The germline V gene has CDR1 DFQATT and CDR2 SNEGSKA (reference sequence).

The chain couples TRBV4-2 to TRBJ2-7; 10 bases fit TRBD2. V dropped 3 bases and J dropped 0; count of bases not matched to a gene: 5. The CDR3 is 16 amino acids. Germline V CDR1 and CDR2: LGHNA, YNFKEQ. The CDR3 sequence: CASSQSSGGASYEQYF. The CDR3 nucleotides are TGTGCCAGCAGCCAGTCAAGCGGGGGGGCCTCCTACGAGCAGTACTTC.

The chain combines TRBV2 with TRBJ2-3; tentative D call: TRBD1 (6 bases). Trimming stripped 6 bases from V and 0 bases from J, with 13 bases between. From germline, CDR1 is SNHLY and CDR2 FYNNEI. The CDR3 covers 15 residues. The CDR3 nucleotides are TGTGCCAGCAGACAGGGTTTCCTTAGCACAGATACGCAGTATTTT. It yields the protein CASRQGFLSTDTQYF.

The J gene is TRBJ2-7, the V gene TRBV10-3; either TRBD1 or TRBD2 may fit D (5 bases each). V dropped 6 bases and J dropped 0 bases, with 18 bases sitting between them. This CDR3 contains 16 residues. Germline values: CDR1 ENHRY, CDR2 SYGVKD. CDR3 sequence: CAISFTGTTSSYEQYF. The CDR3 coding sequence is TGTGCCATCAGCTTCACCGGGACCACAAGCTCCTACGAGCAGTACTTC.

This chain's CDR3 is CASRLWGRSTQETQYF. CDR3 nucleotides: TGTGCCAGCAGGCTTTGGGGCCGATCTACACAAGAGACCCAGTACTTC. The chain joins TRBV27 to TRBJ2-5, with D maybe TRBD1 (5 bases). Germline V gives CDR1 MNHEY, CDR2 SMNVEV (reference sequence). The ends were cut back, 6 bases at V and 2 bases at J, with 19 bases in the middle. This CDR3 is 16 amino acids long.

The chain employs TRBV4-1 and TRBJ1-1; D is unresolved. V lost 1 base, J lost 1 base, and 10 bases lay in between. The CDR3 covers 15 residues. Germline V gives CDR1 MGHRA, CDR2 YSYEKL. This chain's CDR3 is CASSQGWLGNTEAFF. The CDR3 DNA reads TGCGCCAGCAGCCAAGGTTGGTTGGGGAACACTGAAGCTTTCTTT.

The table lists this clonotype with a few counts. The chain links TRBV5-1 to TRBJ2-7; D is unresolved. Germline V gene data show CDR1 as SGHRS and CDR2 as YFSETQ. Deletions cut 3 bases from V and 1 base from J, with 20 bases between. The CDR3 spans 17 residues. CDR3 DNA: TGCGCCAGCAGCTCCCTTCCCGAGGCAGGCCCTTCCTACGAGCAGTACTTC. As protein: CASSSLPEAGPSYEQYF.

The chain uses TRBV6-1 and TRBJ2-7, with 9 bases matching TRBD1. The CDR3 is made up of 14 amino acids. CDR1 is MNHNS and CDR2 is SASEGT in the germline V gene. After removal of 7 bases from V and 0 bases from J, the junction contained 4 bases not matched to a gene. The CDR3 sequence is CASKGTGSSYEQYF. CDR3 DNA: TGTGCCAGCAAGGGGACAGGGAGCTCCTACGAGCAGTACTTC.

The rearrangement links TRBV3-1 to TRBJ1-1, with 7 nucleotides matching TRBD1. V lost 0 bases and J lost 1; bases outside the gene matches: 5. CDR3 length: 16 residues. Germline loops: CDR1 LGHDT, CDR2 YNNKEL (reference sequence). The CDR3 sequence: CASSQDPTGANTEAFF. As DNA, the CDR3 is TGTGCCAGCAGCCAAGACCCAACAGGGGCGAACACTGAAGCTTTCTTT. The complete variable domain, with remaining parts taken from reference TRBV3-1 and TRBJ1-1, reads DTAVSQTPKYLVTQMGNDKSIKCEQNLGHDTMYWYKQDSKKFLKIMFSYNNKELIINETVPNRFSPKSPDKAHLNLHINSLELGDSAVYFCASSQDPTGANTEAFFGQGTRLTVV.

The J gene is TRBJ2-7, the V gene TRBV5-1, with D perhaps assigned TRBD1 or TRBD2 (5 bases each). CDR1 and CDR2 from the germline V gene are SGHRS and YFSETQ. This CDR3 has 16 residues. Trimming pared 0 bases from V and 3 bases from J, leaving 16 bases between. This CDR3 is CASSLARGTVYYEQYF. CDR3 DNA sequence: TGCGCCAGCAGCTTGGCGCGAGGGACGGTATACTACGAGCAGTACTTC.

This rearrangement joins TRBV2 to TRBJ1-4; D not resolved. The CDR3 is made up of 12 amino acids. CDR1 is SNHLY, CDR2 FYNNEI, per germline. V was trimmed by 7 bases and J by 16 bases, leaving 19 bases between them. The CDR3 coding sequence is TGTGCCAGCATCATCCTTCCCAAGCGTACGTTTTTT. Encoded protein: CASIILPKRTFF.

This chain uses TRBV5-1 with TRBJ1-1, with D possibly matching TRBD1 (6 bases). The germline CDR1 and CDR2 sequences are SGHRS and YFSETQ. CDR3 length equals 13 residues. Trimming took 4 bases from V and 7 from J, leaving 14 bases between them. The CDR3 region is CASSVKTGFEAFF. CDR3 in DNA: TGCGCCAGCAGCGTTAAGACAGGCTTTGAAGCTTTCTTT.

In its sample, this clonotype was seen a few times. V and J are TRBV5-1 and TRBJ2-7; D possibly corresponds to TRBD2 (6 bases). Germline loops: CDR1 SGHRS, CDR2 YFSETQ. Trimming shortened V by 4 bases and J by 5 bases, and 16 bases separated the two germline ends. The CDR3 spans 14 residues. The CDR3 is CASSPAEGLDEQYF. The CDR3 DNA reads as TGCGCCAGCAGCCCTGCGGAGGGGTTGGACGAGCAGTACTTC. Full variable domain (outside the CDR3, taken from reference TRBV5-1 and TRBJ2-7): KAGVTQTPRYLIKTRGQQVTLSCSPISGHRSVSWYQQTPGQGLQFLFEYFSETQRNKGNFPGRFSGRQFSNSRSEMNVSTLELGDSALYLCASSPAEGLDEQYFGPGTRLTVT.

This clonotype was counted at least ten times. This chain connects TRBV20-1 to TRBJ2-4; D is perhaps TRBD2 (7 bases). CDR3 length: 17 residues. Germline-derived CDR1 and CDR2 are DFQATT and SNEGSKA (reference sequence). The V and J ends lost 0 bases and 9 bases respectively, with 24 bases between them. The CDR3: CSARDLVDRWTGGIQYF. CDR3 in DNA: TGCAGTGCTAGAGATTTAGTCGACAGGTGGACGGGAGGCATTCAGTACTTC.

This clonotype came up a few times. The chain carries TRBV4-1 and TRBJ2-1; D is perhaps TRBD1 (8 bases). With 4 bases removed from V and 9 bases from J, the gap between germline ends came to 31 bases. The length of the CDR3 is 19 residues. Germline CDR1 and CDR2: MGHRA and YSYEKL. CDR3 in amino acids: CASSPHDRGRGGALLEQFF. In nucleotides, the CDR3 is TGCGCCAGCAGCCCCCATGACAGGGGAAGAGGGGGGGCGTTACTTGAGCAGTTCTTC.

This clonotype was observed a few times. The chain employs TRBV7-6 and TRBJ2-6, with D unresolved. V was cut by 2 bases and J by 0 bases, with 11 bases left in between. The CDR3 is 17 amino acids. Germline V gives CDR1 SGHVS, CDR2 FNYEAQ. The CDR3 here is CASSLFQFSSGANVLTF. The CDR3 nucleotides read TGTGCCAGCAGCTTATTTCAGTTTTCCTCTGGGGCCAACGTCCTGACTTTC.

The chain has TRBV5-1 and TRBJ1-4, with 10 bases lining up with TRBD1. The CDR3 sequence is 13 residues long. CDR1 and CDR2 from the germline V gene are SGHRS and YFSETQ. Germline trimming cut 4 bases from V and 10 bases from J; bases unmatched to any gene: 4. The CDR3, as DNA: TGCGCCAGCAGCGAGGACAGGGGGGGAAAACTGTTTTTT. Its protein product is CASSEDRGGKLFF.